Sequencing of this TCR beta chain was carried out in a study of blood T cells in healthy people across ages. A sample-barcoded 5' primer and a J-beta primer mix were used in a second PCR of roughly 6 to 11 cycles. TCRdb redid the calling of the 5' RACE reads with MiXCR, one entry per CDR3 protein. Of about 1,400,000 distinct CDR3 sequences in the sample, 40% to 50% were seen once. The length of the CDR3 is 15 residues. Germline CDR1 and CDR2: MDHEN and SYDVKM. V lost 5 bases, J lost 4 bases, and 14 bases lay in between. This clonotype was sampled from a woman aged 18-29 years in good health. The chain employs TRBV28 and TRBJ2-2; the D gene could be TRBD1 or TRBD2 (6 bases each). The specimen was blood. CDR3 coding DNA: TGTGCCAGCAGTGCCGGGGGCGGGTTCACCGGGGAGCTGTTTTTT. Translated: CASSAGGGFTGELFF.